This T cell receptor beta chain was sequenced in a study of cytotoxic CD8 clonotypes in ibrutinib-treated CLL. Clones were read by immunoSEQ multiplex PCR, and TCRdb kept only the in-frame ones, dropping some. The table shows 110,000 to 150,000 clones, with around three quarters occurring only once. The CDR3 extends over 16 amino acids. Germline V lookup: CDR1 GTSNPN, CDR2 SVGIG (reference sequence). V lost 2 bases to trimming and J lost 4 bases, with 18 bases between them. The starting material was PBMCs, obtained after 12 months of ibrutinib treatment. The chain employs TRBV30 and TRBJ1-3; tentatively, D is TRBD1 (5 bases). The TCR originated in a human donor with chronic lymphocytic leukemia. Written as DNA, the CDR3 is TGTGCCTGGAGTCGCTTAGGTGGGGGTTCAGGAAACACCATATATTTT. It yields the protein CAWSRLGGGSGNTIYF.